This T cell receptor (beta chain) was retrieved from a study of tissue T cells after allogeneic stem cell transplantation (dated 2022 in TCRdb). Regarding the complete study: When multiple samples of a tissue existed, pathologist review of H&E sections prioritized samples with histologically apparent lymphocytes for sequencing. The study profiled TCR beta repertoires across many tissues from research autopsies of patients with and without GVHD, plus mouse models of GVHD. The human arm was a prospective observational study without blinding or randomization.

This clone showed up just a few times. No antigen is known for it. The sample holds no much larger clone one base away, and base qualities are not on file. The germline V gene gives CDR1 as KGHSH and CDR2 as LQKENI. Including the terminal cysteine and phenylalanine, the CDR3 comprises 12 residues. Left in the record is the CDR3 DNA by itself, 36 bases read in frame from the first base. The V and J ends are trimmed by 6 bases and 5 bases, leaving 10 bases between them. The sample's time point label is to be understood as: human tissue collected at research (rapid) autopsy. Three non-HCT comparator patients with other cancers, who had at least five GI tract samples and no known GI disease at death, were retrospectively selected. After a median post-mortem interval of approximately 9.8 hours, the autopsy tissues collected included GI sites spanning esophagus to rectum, along with liver, skin and lymphoid organs including spleen. Autopsy specimens were bisected, with one portion flash-frozen in liquid nitrogen and the remainder formalin-fixed, and GI outer muscle layers were removed. Genomic DNA was extracted from frozen tissues using the Mag-Bind Blood & Tissue DNA HDQ 96 Kit on a Chemagic 360 or the DNeasy Blood & Tissue Kit. Extracted DNA was further purified with the Genomic DNA Clean & Concentrator-25 kit because of concern about red blood cell contamination.

The method was the immunoSEQ multiplex PCR assay. TCRbeta CDR3 sequencing was done by Adaptive Biotechnologies at survey depth, reporting CDR3 sequences, V/J genes, productive frequency and template counts. Amplification of TCR beta CDR3 regions started from genomic DNA instead of RNA. The paper's processing steps were these. Jensen-Shannon divergence was used to quantify pairwise repertoire overlap between tissues, with a value of 1 meaning complete divergence and a value of 0 meaning identical repertoires. Based on pairwise JSD values, tissues were grouped by single-linkage agglomerative hierarchical clustering, and the results were shown as dendrograms. GLIPH2 was run on all patient samples with simulation_depth 1000, kmer_min_depth 3, cdr3_length_cutoff 8, keeping groups with more than two unique CDR3s. A standardized tissue-overlap score was generated by extrapolating Jaccard GLIPH-group overlap across patients to a standard repertoire size of 1000 clones. Linear mixed-effect models, with tissue as a fixed effect and individual as a random effect, were used to test how diversity related to clinical or experimental variables. The table was pulled from immuneACCESS by TCRdb, which kept in-frame rearrangements only. Such tables lose some clones; where checked, under half of the loss comes from unresolved V genes, and the rest has no known cause. Clone size and V and J calls were adopted from that table, with D and trimming inferred from the DNA. The sample table shows roughly 3,900 clones, and about 61% are seen once. 28% of the sample rests with the top ten.

Results the study describes overall, beyond this receptor: Sampling depth was acknowledged as a limitation, and the patient cohort was both small and clinically heterogeneous. Blood samples were not available from the non-GVHD comparator patients. Only a few T cell clones appeared in more than one patient, yet motif-based clustering showed tissue-specific repertoire signatures that were shared between patients. The study did not establish which tissue TCRs were alloreactive or antigen-specific, and some clones may have been host cells that persisted. Within patients, how anatomically similar tissues were was a major factor shaping TCR repertoire composition, regardless of disease or transplant status. Blood and spleen T cells captured only a limited portion of the TCR repertoire detected in tissues, in both patients and mice.

The rearrangement joined TRBV18 to TRBJ1-1; the D gene lacks a confident call. The material sequenced was tissue from the ileum, taken at autopsy. This TCR came from a male donor at least 60 years old with lung cancer. The DNA is as follows: TGTGCCAGCTCCCCCGGTTTGACTGAAGCTTTCTTT. Its protein is CASSPGLTEAFF.